Below are 8 T cell receptor beta chains sequenced from a single sample in a study of blood T cell repertoires in COVID-19 (dated by TCRdb to 2020 to 2022). Library preparation used the immunoSEQ multiplex PCR assay. Imported from immuneACCESS, the table was reduced by TCRdb to in-frame sequences with V and J called. These copies leave out some clones; in studies compared against another copy, an unresolved V gene accounts for under half, and the cause of the remainder is not known. The sample profile shows 200,000 to 300,000 clones; more than 75% of them were found once. Approximately 2% of the sample comes from the top ten. The specimen sequenced was PBMCs or T cells enriched from blood (not recorded which). These receptors were obtained from a woman in her forties or fifties who had recovered from COVID-19.

The V gene is TRBV4-1, the J gene TRBJ1-1; D might be TRBD1 (5 bases). This CDR3 comprises 15 residues. V was shortened by 0 bases and J by 5 bases, with 13 bases between the two germline ends. Germline loops: CDR1 MGHRA, CDR2 YSYEKL. This CDR3 is CASSQDWTRWTEAFF. The CDR3, as DNA: TGCGCCAGCAGCCAAGATTGGACAAGGTGGACTGAAGCTTTCTTT.

The chain is built from TRBV6-5 and TRBJ1-5; D might be TRBD1 (5 bases). The V and J ends lost 6 bases and 1 base respectively, with 10 bases between them. Germline V gene lookup returns CDR1 MNHEY and CDR2 SVGAGI. The length of the CDR3 is 14 residues. The CDR3 nucleotides read TGTGCCAGCAGCCGAGACAGAAGCAATCAGCCCCAGCATTTT. This encodes CASSRDRSNQPQHF.

This chain connects TRBV7-8 to TRBJ2-7, with 15 bases fitting TRBD2. This CDR3 comprises 16 residues. The germline V gene has CDR1 SGHVS and CDR2 FQNEAQ. V shed 0 bases, J shed 7 bases, and the junction held 4 bases outside the gene matches. The CDR3 reads CASSLAGLAGGREQYF. CDR3 DNA sequence: TGTGCCAGCAGCTTAGCAGGACTAGCGGGAGGGCGGGAGCAGTACTTC.

The chain carries TRBV6-5 and TRBJ2-2, with 8 bases that match TRBD1. There are 15 residues in the CDR3. The trim removed 5 bases at V and 2 bases at J, leaving 4 bases unmatched. Looked up from germline, CDR1 is MNHEY and CDR2 is SVGAGI. The CDR3 bases are TGTGCCAGCAGTCGCGACAGGGGTAACACCGGGGAGCTGTTTTTT. This translates into CASSRDRGNTGELFF.

The chain combines TRBV19 with TRBJ2-1; 7 positions match TRBD1. Germline CDR1 and CDR2: LNHDA and SQIVND (reference sequence). V gave up 3 bases and J gave up 8 bases; unmatched junction bases: 7. The CDR3 is 14 amino acids. The CDR3 loop reads CASSINRGRDEQFF. CDR3 in DNA: TGTGCCAGTAGTATTAACAGGGGTCGAGATGAGCAGTTCTTC.

This clone was picked up one time. The chain links TRBV6-2 or TRBV6-3 to TRBJ1-6; 8 bases fit TRBD1. Losses at the gene ends were 2 bases for V and 7 bases for J; bases not matched to a gene: 7. Germline-derived CDR1 and CDR2 are MNHEY and SVGEGT. The CDR3 runs to 16 residues. The CDR3 bases are TGTGCCAGCAGTTACGGGCGGGACAGGAAAAATTCACCCCTCCACTTT. Its translation is CASSYGRDRKNSPLHF.

The chain employs TRBV25-1 and TRBJ2-1; D unresolved. V was pared by 1 base and J by 8 bases, with 6 bases between. The CDR3 covers 12 residues. CDR1 and CDR2 (germline): MGHDK, SYGVNS. Here the CDR3 reads CASSEFQDEQFF. The CDR3 DNA follows: TGTGCCAGCAGTGAATTTCAGGATGAGCAGTTCTTC.

The chain combines TRBV20-1 with TRBJ1-1; TRBD1 aligns across 7 bases. This CDR3 has 11 residues. Trimming removed 7 bases from V and 11 bases from J; junction bases left unmatched: 10. Germline-derived CDR1 and CDR2 are DFQATT and SNEGSKA (reference sequence). The CDR3 DNA sequence: TGCAGTGTTCGACAGGGTCTAGGGGCTTTCTTT. Residues: CSVRQGLGAFF.